Following are 28 T cell receptor beta chains from one sample sequenced in a study of T cell responses to AZD1222 COVID-19 vaccine. Profiled with immunoSEQ multiplex PCR; TCRdb holds only in-frame clones, not every one. The table has around 100,000 clones, around 92% seen once. The sequencing used peripheral blood, collected on day 0 of AZD1222 vaccination. These TCRs come from an adult in good health.

A few counts support this clone. The chain employs TRBV10-3 and TRBJ1-6; TRBD1 aligns across 7 bases. The J segment lost 3 bases and the V segment lost 4 bases, leaving 6 bases of the junction unmatched. Per the germline V gene, CDR1 is ENHRY and CDR2 is SYGVKD. The length of the CDR3 is 16 residues. CDR3 in amino acids: CAISAKGAFYNSPLHF. The CDR3 bases are TGTGCCATCAGTGCGAAGGGGGCTTTCTATAATTCACCCCTCCACTTT.

The V and J genes are TRBV18 and TRBJ2-3, with 10 bases fitting TRBD2. Germline CDR1 and CDR2: KGHSH and LQKENI. With 0 bases clipped from V and 6 bases from J, the junction kept 9 bases outside the gene matches. The CDR3 extends over 17 amino acids. Here the CDR3 reads CASSPPLAGVFVDTQYF. CDR3 sequence (DNA): TGTGCCAGCTCACCACCCCTAGCGGGAGTATTTGTCGATACGCAGTATTTT.

The chain has TRBV2 and TRBJ2-2; either TRBD1 or TRBD2 may fit D (5 bases each). Trimming stripped 9 bases from V and 7 bases from J, with 12 bases between. CDR3 length: 12 residues. Germline CDR1 reads SNHLY; CDR2 reads FYNNEI. CDR3 nucleotides: TGTGCCAGAGGCCGGGACGTCGGGGAGCTGTTTTTT. Translating gives CARGRDVGELFF.

The chain couples TRBV19 to TRBJ1-5; 9 bases line up with TRBD1. This CDR3 region has 17 residues. Germline V gene lookup returns CDR1 LNHDA and CDR2 SQIVND (reference sequence). Trimming cost V 5 bases and J 3 bases; bases outside gene matches: 11. This CDR3 is CASSSPPGQGYNQPQHF. As DNA, the CDR3 is TGTGCCAGTAGTTCACCACCGGGACAGGGATACAATCAGCCCCAGCATTTT.

This chain joins TRBV9 and TRBJ1-6; 7 bases fit TRBD1. Germline V gene lookup returns CDR1 SGDLS and CDR2 YYNGEE. V shed 6 bases, J shed 6 bases, and the junction held 6 bases outside the gene matches. The CDR3 has 14 residues. CDR3: CASTTGDSNSPLHF. The DNA of the CDR3 is TGTGCCAGCACCACTGGGGACAGTAATTCACCCCTCCACTTT.

V and J are TRBV29-1 and TRBJ2-7; tentatively, D is TRBD2 (6 bases). The CDR3 is 13 residues long. Trimming cost V 5 bases and J 3 bases, with 14 bases left between them. Germline-derived CDR1 and CDR2 are SQVTM and ANQGSEA. The CDR3 DNA follows: TGCAGCGTTAGAGGAGGGCAGAGCTACGAGCAGTACTTC. Encoded protein: CSVRGGQSYEQYF.

J is TRBJ1-5 and V is TRBV18; weak D call: TRBD1 (5 bases). Germline V gene data show CDR1 as KGHSH and CDR2 as LQKENI. The CDR3 is made up of 16 amino acids. V was pared by 0 bases and J by 9 bases, with 18 bases between. CDR3 loop: CASSPPSIDSFGPQHF. The CDR3 nucleotides are TGTGCCAGCTCACCACCCTCCATCGACAGTTTCGGGCCCCAGCATTTT.

The chain employs TRBV7-2 and TRBJ1-5; D might be TRBD1 (5 bases). The V gene's germline CDR1 is SGHTA and CDR2 FQGNSA. This CDR3 has 16 amino acids. The V end was cut by 1 base, the J end by 0 bases, with 10 bases between. CDR3 nucleotides: TGTGCCAGCAGCTTAGAGGTCGGGGGTAGCAATCAGCCCCAGCATTTT. Translation gives CASSLEVGGSNQPQHF.

V and J are TRBV28 and TRBJ1-5, with no clear D. CDR1 and CDR2 (germline): MDHEN, SYDVKM. This CDR3 is 17 amino acids long. V lost 5 bases to trimming and J lost 5 bases, with 22 bases between them. The CDR3 is CASSPTHIGKRHQPQHF. The CDR3 DNA reads as TGTGCCAGCAGTCCCACTCATATAGGGAAAAGGCATCAGCCCCAGCATTTT.

This chain uses TRBV4-1 with TRBJ2-1; D is uncertain. The germline V gene encodes CDR1 MGHRA and CDR2 YSYEKL. The CDR3 runs to 14 residues. Trimming left V 5 bases short and J 5 bases short, with 13 bases between. The CDR3 is CASSYRVRDNEQFF. DNA for the CDR3: TGCGCCAGCAGCTACCGGGTTCGCGACAATGAGCAGTTCTTC.

The rearrangement links TRBV12-3 or TRBV12-4 to TRBJ2-3; perhaps D is TRBD1 or TRBD2 (6 bases each). Between the trimmed V and J ends, which lost 6 bases and 5 bases, there was a span of 12 bases. The CDR3 covers 13 residues. The chain's CDR3 is CASREGTLDTQYF. DNA for the CDR3: TGTGCCAGCAGGGAGGGGACACTAGATACGCAGTATTTT.

The chain combines TRBV11-2 with TRBJ2-2; TRBD2 aligns across 7 bases. Trimming removed 6 bases from V and 6 bases from J; junction bases left unmatched: 13. The germline CDR1 and CDR2 sequences are SGHAT and FQNNGV. CDR3 length: 16 amino acids. The CDR3 region is CASRPGLPVGPGELFF. The CDR3 DNA sequence: TGTGCCAGCAGGCCGGGACTACCAGTTGGGCCCGGGGAGCTGTTTTTT.

CDR3 nucleotide sequence: TGTGCCAGCAGCTTGACGAGTGAGGGGGGCGAAAAACTGTTTTTT. It yields the protein CASSLTSEGGEKLFF. The J gene is TRBJ1-4, the V gene TRBV7-2; tentatively, D is TRBD1 (6 bases). Between the trimmed V and J ends, which lost 3 bases and 8 bases, there was a span of 16 bases. Germline V gives CDR1 SGHTA, CDR2 FQGNSA. This CDR3 region has 15 residues. Full variable domain (rest looked up from reference TRBV7-2 and TRBJ1-4): GAGVSQSPSNKVTEKGKDVELRCDPISGHTALYWYRQSLGQGLEFLIYFQGNSAPDKSGLPSDRFSAERTGGSVSTLTIQRTQQEDSAVYLCASSLTSEGGEKLFFGSGTQLSVL.

This clone has a single count. The V and J genes are TRBV19 and TRBJ2-5; possible D gene TRBD2, 5 bases. The CDR3 has 11 amino acids. The germline CDR1 and CDR2 sequences are LNHDA and SQIVND (reference sequence). Trimming took 5 bases from V and 7 from J, leaving 8 bases between them. Here the CDR3 DNA reads TGTGCCAGTAGTTCTGGAGGGACCCAGTACTTC. Its protein product is CASSSGGTQYF.

The chain has TRBV10-3 and TRBJ2-3; possibly TRBD2 for D (6 bases). V lost 11 bases to trimming and J lost 1 base, with 16 bases between them. Germline lookup yields CDR1 ENHRY and CDR2 SYGVKD. CDR3 length: 14 amino acids. The CDR3 loop reads CAARAASGTDTQYF. The DNA for the CDR3 is TGTGCCGCCCGCGCGGCTAGCGGCACAGATACGCAGTATTTT.

The chain combines TRBV18 with TRBJ2-3, with 7 bases fitting TRBD2. The ends lost 3 bases at V and 5 bases at J; junction bases unmatched: 14. Germline V gives CDR1 KGHSH, CDR2 LQKENI. The CDR3 is made up of 17 amino acids. The CDR3 DNA follows: TGTGCCAGCTCACCCTTTTCTAGCGGAAAGGGTGGAGATACGCAGTATTTT. Encoded protein: CASSPFSSGKGGDTQYF.

The chain has TRBV7-9 and TRBJ1-1, with 8 bases matching TRBD1. V shed 6 bases, J shed 4 bases, and the junction held 7 bases outside the gene matches. The CDR3 is made up of 14 amino acids. Germline CDR1 is SEHNR and CDR2 is FQNEAQ (reference sequence). CDR3 bases: TGTGCCAGCAGATCACAGGGGGTGGCCACTGAAGCTTTCTTT. It codes for CASRSQGVATEAFF.

In its sample, this clone was seen once. J is TRBJ2-3 and V is TRBV18, with unresolved D. V was pared by 3 bases and J by 6 bases, with 13 bases between. This CDR3 is built from 14 residues. Looked up from germline, CDR1 is KGHSH and CDR2 is LQKENI. CDR3 DNA sequence: TGTGCCAGCTCACCCTACGAGCGAAGGGATACGCAGTATTTT. It codes for CASSPYERRDTQYF.

The chain combines TRBV7-9 with TRBJ2-7; the match to TRBD2 covers 11 bases. CDR1 and CDR2 from the germline V gene are SEHNR and FQNEAQ (reference sequence). J lost 3 bases, V lost 1 base, and 5 bases had no gene match. This CDR3 region has 16 residues. The DNA for the CDR3 is TGTGCCAGCAGCTTAGTTAGTACTAGCGGGGGCTACGAGCAGTACTTC. This translates into CASSLVSTSGGYEQYF.

This clone has only a few counts. The chain couples TRBV7-2 to TRBJ2-7; 10 nucleotides align to TRBD1. This CDR3 has 14 residues. Germline CDR1 is SGHTA and CDR2 is FQGNSA. Trimming cost V 5 bases and J 5 bases; bases outside gene matches: 6. The CDR3 DNA reads TGTGCCAGCAGCCGGGACAGGGGTCGCGACGAGCAGTACTTC. Protein sequence: CASSRDRGRDEQYF.

The chain carries TRBV3-1 (or the pseudogene TRBV3-2) and TRBJ1-2; the match to TRBD1 covers 7 bases. V was clipped by 1 base and J by 4 bases; unmatched bases: 6. Germline CDR1 is LGHDT and CDR2 is YNNKEL (reference sequence). CDR3 length: 15 amino acids. CDR3 amino acids: CASSQVAGGPYGYTF. In DNA form, the CDR3 reads TGTGCCAGCAGCCAAGTGGCAGGGGGTCCCTATGGCTACACCTTC.

In its sample, this clone was seen once. The chain recombines TRBV11-2 with TRBJ2-5; tentatively, D is TRBD1 (5 bases). The V gene lost 8 bases and the J gene lost 2 bases, with 12 bases spanning the gap. Looked up from germline, CDR1 is SGHAT and CDR2 is FQNNGV. The CDR3 covers 13 residues. CDR3 sequence (DNA): TGTGCCAGCTCCGACCGACAGCAAGAGACCCAGTACTTC. It codes for CASSDRQQETQYF.

CDR3 sequence: CASSQGWMREKLFF. CDR3 coding DNA: TGCGCCAGCAGCCAAGGGTGGATGCGGGAAAAACTGTTTTTT. The rearrangement uses TRBV4-3 and TRBJ1-4; no clear D. The ends were cut back, 1 base at V and 8 bases at J, with 11 bases in the middle. CDR1 is LGHNA, CDR2 YSLEER, per germline. The CDR3 sequence is 14 residues long.

The V and J genes are TRBV9 and TRBJ2-1; 7 nucleotides line up with TRBD2. The CDR3 spans 15 residues. Germline trimming cut 4 bases from V and 4 bases from J; bases unmatched to any gene: 8. In germline, CDR1 is SGDLS, CDR2 YYNGEE. This chain's CDR3 is CASSLTGLPYNEQFF. The CDR3 region has the DNA TGTGCCAGCAGCCTTACGGGACTACCTTACAATGAGCAGTTCTTC. Full variable domain (missing parts from reference TRBV9 and TRBJ2-1): DSGVTQTPKHLITATGQRVTLRCSPRSGDLSVYWYQQSLDQGLQFLIQYYNGEERAKGNILERFSAQQFPDLHSELNLSSLELGDSALYFCASSLTGLPYNEQFFGPGTRLTVL.

V usage is TRBV27 and J usage is TRBJ2-3; 7 bases are shared with TRBD1. The trim removed 8 bases at V and 5 bases at J, leaving 10 bases unmatched. Germline-derived CDR1 and CDR2 are MNHEY and SMNVEV (reference sequence). The CDR3 covers 14 residues. Written as DNA, the CDR3 is TGTGCCAGCGGACAGGTCCCTCCCTTAGATACGCAGTATTTT. Amino acids: CASGQVPPLDTQYF.

The CDR3: CASSQDRTSLEQYF. The CDR3, as DNA: TGTGCCAGCAGCCAAGATAGGACTAGTCTCGAGCAGTACTTC. The gene calls are TRBV4-2 and TRBJ2-7; 7 positions match TRBD2. The CDR3 sequence is 14 residues long. CDR1 and CDR2 from the germline V gene are LGHNA and YNFKEQ. Trimming removed 0 bases from V and 6 bases from J; junction bases left unmatched: 5.

The chain is built from TRBV3-1 (or the pseudogene TRBV3-2) and TRBJ2-7; TRBD2 aligns across 9 bases. Germline loops: CDR1 LGHDT, CDR2 YNNKEL (reference sequence). Trimming at V came to 1 base and at J to 5 bases, leaving 3 bases not matched to a gene. The CDR3 is made up of 14 amino acids. The CDR3 DNA reads TGTGCCAGCAGCCAAGCCGCTAGCGGGAACGAGCAGTACTTC. Its translation: CASSQAASGNEQYF.

The chain recombines TRBV27 with TRBJ2-1; TRBD2 matches at 7 bases. Germline V CDR1 and CDR2: MNHEY, SMNVEV (reference sequence). The CDR3 contains 17 residues. With 0 bases clipped from V and 1 base from J, the junction kept 6 bases outside the gene matches. The CDR3 sequence: CASSLSNPAGSYNEQFF. CDR3 in DNA: TGTGCCAGCAGTTTATCGAATCCAGCGGGATCCTACAATGAGCAGTTCTTC.